Listed below are T cell receptor beta chains from one sample, sequenced in a study of tumor-infiltrating lymphocytes in primary liver carcinoma. MiXCR was run by TCRdb on the multiplex PCR reads, yielding one entry per CDR3 protein. The sample lists 80,000 to 100,000 distinct CDR3 sequences, roughly 70% seen once, with 27% in the top ten. The sequenced material came from tumor-adjacent normal liver tissue. The source of these receptors is a man aged 35 to 55 with primary liver carcinoma and hepatitis B virus infection. CDR3s include the opening cysteine and the closing phenylalanine or tryptophan. The D gene is left open where the match is weak. The listing skips clone size in some rows; elsewhere it reads once, few, many or a size class.

NA,NA,TRBJ2-7,13,TRBV11-2,TGTGCCAGCAGCTTTAGGCATCTTTACGAGCAGTACTTC,CASSFRHLYEQYF
NA,few,TRBJ2-6,14,TRBV5-4,TGTGCCAGCAGCCCTGACGCTGGGACCAACATCCTGACTTTC,CASSPDAGTNILTF
TRBD1,many,TRBJ1-5,16,TRBV4-2,TGTGCCAGCAGCCAAGATGGGGGACAGGCCGGTCAGCCCCAGCATTTT,CASSQDGGQAGQPQHF
TRBD2,NA,TRBJ2-5,17,TRBV6-1,TGTGCCAGCAGTGACATTTGGACTAGCGGCTCTGGGGAGACCCAGTACTTC,CASSDIWTSGSGETQYF
TRBD2,NA,TRBJ2-7,15,TRBV28,TGTGCCAGCAGTGCCGCCGGGGGGGGCTCCTACGTGCAGTACTTC,CASSAAGGGSYVQYF
NA,NA,TRBJ2-1,14,TRBV6-1,TGTGCCAGCTTACTAGCAGGAGCGATCAATGAGGAGTTCTTC,CASLLAGAINEEFF
TRBD1,many,TRBJ2-1,16,TRBV10-3,TGTGCCATCAGTGAGTCGGGGGACAGGCTCTACAATGAGCAGTTCTTC,CAISESGDRLYNEQFF
TRBD1,NA,TRBJ1-1,13,TRBV12-3/TRBV12-4,TGTCCCAGCAGCAGGGGGACGTCTTACGAAGCTTTCTTT,CPSSRGTSYEAFF
TRBD2,once,TRBJ2-7,16,TRBV6-5,TGTACCAGCAGTTTCCGGGAGACTAGCGGGAGGGACGAGCAGTACTTC,CTSSFRETSGRDEQYF
NA,few,TRBJ2-7,13,TRBV2,TGTGCCAGCTTCTCGTCCCTAACGTGGGAGCAGTACTTC,CASFSSLTWEQYF
NA,NA,TRBJ2-7,15,TRBV11-2,TGTACCAGCAGCTCGTGGGGACCCGCTAGCTACGAGCAGTACTTC,CTSSSWGPASYEQYF
NA,NA,TRBJ1-1,12,TRBV5-4,TGTGACAGCAGCGGTAGGGACACTGAAGCTTTCTTT,CDSSGRDTEAFF
NA,many,TRBJ2-7,12,TRBV10-1,TGCGCCAGCAGTGGGGCCGCGGGCGAGCAGTACTTC,CASSGAAGEQYF
TRBD1,many,TRBJ2-7,15,TRBV7-8,TGTGCCAGCAGCTTAGTGGCAGGGGGCGACTACGAGCAGTACTTC,CASSLVAGGDYEQYF
TRBD2,NA,TRBJ2-7,19,TRBV6-6,TGTGCCAGCAGTTACTCCCCAGACTTAGCGGGAGGGCACCGGCTCGAACAGTACTTC,CASSYSPDLAGGHRLEQYF
NA,many,TRBJ2-7,11,TRBV29-1,TGCAGCGCCGAGGTAACTCACGAGCAGTACTTC,CSAEVTHEQYF
NA,NA,TRBJ2-1,11,TRBV29-1,TGCAGCGCCCATGGGTACAATGAGCAGTTCTTC,CSAHGYNEQFF
TRBD2,NA,TRBJ2-1,16,TRBV19,TGTGCCAGTAGTGCCGCCGGCCCGCGGGAGGGCAATGAGCAGTTCTTC,CASSAAGPREGNEQFF
NA,NA,TRBJ2-1,12,TRBV29-1,TGCAGCGTTCCTACACCTTATAATGAGCAGTTGTTC,CSVPTPYNEQLF
NA,many,TRBJ2-1,14,TRBV28,TGTGCCAGCAGTTCGCCGGGACTCTACAATGAGCAGTTCTTC,CASSSPGLYNEQFF
NA,NA,TRBJ2-5,17,TRBV11-2,TGTGCCAGCAGCTTAGTCAGTTGGGGTAGTCGGCAAGAGACTCAGTACTTC,CASSLVSWGSRQETQYF
TRBD1,many,TRBJ2-7,16,TRBV12-3/TRBV12-4,TGTGCCAGCAGTTTGGGGGGAGGGACAGGGGGCTACGAGCAGTACTTC,CASSLGGGTGGYEQYF
TRBD2,NA,TRBJ2-7,12,TRBV6-1,TGTGCCAGCAGGGTGAGTGGGGGGGAACAGTACTTC,CASRVSGGEQYF
TRBD1,many,TRBJ2-3,16,TRBV5-4,TGTGCCAGCAGCTTGCGGACAGGGGGTTTTATAGATACGCAGTATTTT,CASSLRTGGFIDTQYF
TRBD1,NA,TRBJ1-1,16,TRBV11-2,TGTGCCAGCAACTTAGACAGGGTGGGCGGTAATTCTGAAGCTTCCTTT,CASNLDRVGGNSEASF
TRBD2,medium-sized,TRBJ2-7,14,TRBV29-1,TGCAGCGTTGAGGTGGCTAGCGGGAGTTACGAGCAGTACTTC,CSVEVASGSYEQYF
NA,NA,TRBJ2-5,14,TRBV28,TGTGCCAGCAGTTCCTTAGGTGTCCAAGAGACCCAGTACTTC,CASSSLGVQETQYF
NA,many,TRBJ2-3,14,TRBV6-6,TGTGCCAGCAGAGGAGGGATTAGCACAGATACGCAGTATTTT,CASRGGISTDTQYF
NA,many,TRBJ2-1,12,TRBV29-1,TGCACCGGTGAGACGGGGAAGGATGAGCAGTTCTTC,CTGETGKDEQFF
TRBD2,NA,TRBJ2-7,14,TRBV11-2,TGTGCCAGTAGCATCCCTAGCGGGGACTACGAGCAGTACTTC,CASSIPSGDYEQYF
TRBD2,NA,TRBJ2-3,18,TRBV11-2,TGTGTCAGCAGCTTAACTACTAGCGGGAGTGCGGGGCAAGATACGCAGTATTTT,CVSSLTTSGSAGQDTQYF
NA,NA,TRBJ2-7,21,TRBV5-4,TGTGCCAGCAGCTTCGGAGTAGATTTTGGTTGGTCTCCTGGCAGAGCCTACGAGCAGTACTTC,CASSFGVDFGWSPGRAYEQYF
NA,NA,TRBJ2-5,21,TRBV4-1,TGCGCCTGCAGTCAGGACCCCCCGGGAGATAGTCTCACCTCCAACCGGGAGACCCAGTACTTC,CACSQDPPGDSLTSNRETQYF
NA,NA,TRBJ2-1,15,TRBV2,TGTGCCAGCAGTTCAGGACCGAGCTCCTACAATGAGCAGTTCTTC,CASSSGPSSYNEQFF
TRBD2,NA,TRBJ2-7,16,TRBV7-8,TGTGCCAGCAGTTTAGGACTAGCGGGTAACTCCTACGAGCAGTACTTC,CASSLGLAGNSYEQYF
TRBD2,NA,TRBJ2-3,17,TRBV11-2,TGTGCCAGCAGCTCTAGCGCTAGCGGGATTAGCTCATATACGCAGTATTTT,CASSSSASGISSYTQYF
TRBD1,NA,TRBJ2-1,15,TRBV11-2,TGTGCCAGCAGTTCTAGGACAGGTTCCTACAGTGAGCAGTTCTTC,CASSSRTGSYSEQFF
NA,NA,TRBJ2-2,15,TRBV20-1,TGTAGTGCTAGAGATGGAGGGGGCGGGACCGGGGAGCTGTTTTTT,CSARDGGGGTGELFF
NA,NA,TRBJ1-2,14,TRBV12-3/TRBV12-4,TGTGCCAGCAGTTCCACAGGGTACGGGAGTTGCTACACCTTC,CASSSTGYGSCYTF
NA,NA,TRBJ2-5,17,TRBV11-2,TGTGCCAGCAGATTAGTCGGTGGGGGCAGTCGGCGAGAGACCCAGTACTTC,CASRLVGGGSRRETQYF
NA,NA,TRBJ1-1,14,TRBV7-3,TGTGCCAGCAGGCAGTCGGCGGAGGACACTGAAGCTTTCTTT,CASRQSAEDTEAFF